The 11 T cell receptor beta chains given below trace back to one sample, sequenced in a study of blood T cell repertoires in COVID-19. Clones were read by immunoSEQ multiplex PCR, and TCRdb kept only the in-frame ones, dropping some. The table lists around 280,000 clones, around 87% of them singletons. Material for sequencing was peripheral blood. These receptors were taken from a man aged 65 to 85 with acute or convalescent COVID-19.

This clone has only one observation. This chain joins TRBV19 and TRBJ2-1; D is unclear. Trimming stripped 8 bases from V and 4 bases from J, with 9 bases between. The germline gives CDR1 LNHDA, CDR2 SQIVND (reference sequence). This CDR3 spans 12 amino acids. The CDR3: CASFNRYNEQFF. CDR3 nucleotide sequence: TGTGCCAGTTTTAACAGATACAATGAGCAGTTCTTC.

The chain recombines TRBV7-2 with TRBJ2-7; 9 bases fit TRBD2. From germline, CDR1 is SGHTA and CDR2 FQGNSA. V was pared by 5 bases and J by 6 bases, with 8 bases of the junction left unmatched. The CDR3 sequence is 14 residues long. The CDR3 nucleotides read TGTGCCAGCAGCCCCCTAGCGGGGCAGGGCGAGCAGTACTTC. It is translated as CASSPLAGQGEQYF.

The V call is TRBV12-3 or TRBV12-4, the J call TRBJ1-1; D call uncertain. This CDR3 comprises 13 residues. Trimming took 3 bases from V and 5 from J, leaving 10 bases between them. In nucleotides, the CDR3 is TGTGCCAGCAGTTTCCCCGGGAATACTGAAGCTTTCTTT. It specifies CASSFPGNTEAFF.

The chain employs TRBV4-3 and TRBJ2-1; possibly TRBD2 for D (5 bases). V lost 0 bases and J lost 9, with 15 bases in between. CDR1 and CDR2 (germline): LGHNA, YSLEER. The CDR3 sequence is 15 residues long. CDR3 in amino acids: CASSQDGLALGEQFF. CDR3 nucleotides: TGCGCCAGCAGCCAAGATGGGCTAGCTCTCGGTGAGCAGTTCTTC.

The chain has TRBV7-2 and TRBJ2-7; 10 bases agree with TRBD2. CDR1 and CDR2 from the germline V gene are SGHTA and FQGNSA. CDR3 length equals 14 residues. V lost 2 bases to trimming and J lost 6 bases; unmatched junction nucleotides: 4. In DNA, the CDR3 is TGTGCCAGCAGCTTAAAAAGCGGGAGGGGCGAGCAGTACTTC. This codes for CASSLKSGRGEQYF.

V usage is TRBV12-3 or TRBV12-4 and J usage is TRBJ1-4; no reliable D call. This CDR3 has 12 residues. With 7 bases removed from V and 8 bases from J, the gap between germline ends came to 11 bases. CDR3 amino acids: CASTRLGEKLFF. The CDR3 nucleotides read TGTGCCAGCACCAGACTAGGGGAAAAACTGTTTTTT.

The gene calls are TRBV6-6 and TRBJ1-2; TRBD1 aligns across 7 bases. There are 14 residues in the CDR3. V was pared by 8 bases and J by 2 bases, with 8 bases of the junction left unmatched. CDR1 is MNHNY, CDR2 SVGAGI, per germline (reference sequence). CDR3: CASGPPGQNYGYTF. The CDR3 bases are TGTGCCAGCGGGCCACCGGGACAGAACTATGGCTACACCTTC.

This sequence joins TRBV11-2 and TRBJ2-3; tentative D call: TRBD2 (5 bases). V was shortened by 1 base and J by 8 bases, with 16 bases between the two germline ends. The germline V gene has CDR1 SGHAT and CDR2 FQNNGV. This CDR3 is 15 amino acids long. The CDR3 protein is CASSLAGSLGGTQYF. As DNA, the CDR3 is TGTGCCAGCAGCTTAGCAGGATCACTCGGAGGTACGCAGTATTTT.

This rearrangement joins TRBV7-9 to TRBJ1-3; D unresolved. Germline V gives CDR1 SEHNR, CDR2 FQNEAQ (reference sequence). Trimming pared 5 bases from V and 4 bases from J, leaving 12 bases between. There are 14 residues in the CDR3. CDR3 region: CASSPYAEGNTIYF. The CDR3 DNA is TGTGCCAGCAGCCCCTACGCGGAGGGAAACACCATATATTTT. Filled out from reference TRBV7-9 and TRBJ1-3, the complete variable domain reads DTGVSQNPRHKITKRGQNVTFRCDPISEHNRLYWYRQTLGQGPEFLTYFQNEAQLEKSRLLSDRFSAERPKGSFSTLEIQRTEQGDSAMYLCASSPYAEGNTIYFGEGSWLTVV.

This chain uses TRBV24-1 with TRBJ2-2, with D perhaps matching TRBD1 (6 bases). Germline CDR1 and CDR2: KGHDR and SFDVKD. The CDR3 spans 13 residues. Trimming stripped 6 bases from V and 7 bases from J, with 11 bases between. DNA of the CDR3: TGTGCCACCAGTCACAGGGCCCTCGGGGAGCTGTTTTTT. Translating gives CATSHRALGELFF.

The V and J genes are TRBV18 and TRBJ2-1; TRBD2 is a possible D gene (6 bases). The germline CDR1 and CDR2 sequences are KGHSH and LQKENI. Deletions cut 5 bases from V and 8 bases from J, with 13 bases between. The CDR3 spans 13 residues. The CDR3 DNA follows: TGTGCCAGCTCAAGACTAGATTCCCATGAGCAGTTCTTC. As protein: CASSRLDSHEQFF.